A single sample is the source of the 19 T cell receptor beta chains below, sequenced in a study of OX40 agonist ivuxolimab in advanced cancers. Some clones are missing from TCRdb's copy, which holds only in-frame ones; the method was immunoSEQ multiplex PCR. Here the sample spans roughly 63,000 clones, around 89% being singletons. This specimen consisted of CD4+ or CD8+ T cells sorted from blood, obtained in a trial of the OX40 agonist ivuxolimab. All receptors come from an adult with an advanced solid tumor such as melanoma, head and neck, liver or kidney cancer.

This clone showed up just a few times. The chain uses TRBV2 and TRBJ1-5; no firm D call. CDR3 length: 12 amino acids. The V gene's germline CDR1 is SNHLY and CDR2 FYNNEI. V was shortened by 6 bases and J by 6 bases, with 9 bases between the two germline ends. The chain's CDR3 is CASSQLIQPQHF. In nucleotides, the CDR3 is TGTGCCAGCAGCCAGCTCATTCAGCCCCAGCATTTT. Filled out from reference TRBV2 and TRBJ1-5, the complete variable domain reads EPEVTQTPSHQVTQMGQEVILRCVPISNHLYFYWYRQILGQKVEFLVSFYNNEISEKSEIFDDQFSVERPDGSNFTLKIRSTKLEDSAMYFCASSQLIQPQHFGDGTRLSIL.

This rearrangement joins TRBV9 to TRBJ2-1; D is unresolved. Germline loops: CDR1 SGDLS, CDR2 YYNGEE. The length of the CDR3 is 13 residues. V lost 0 bases and J lost 10, with 11 bases in between. The CDR3 region is CASSVVTLGEQFF. Here the CDR3 DNA reads TGTGCCAGCAGCGTAGTCACCTTGGGGGAGCAGTTCTTC.

Remarks on this clone: Germline and junction disagree at one end, which may indicate a read error. V gene TRBV7-7 combines with J gene TRBJ2-5; 10 bases agree with TRBD2. Germline V gene sequence: CDR1 SSHAT, CDR2 FNYEAQ (reference sequence). This CDR3 has 15 residues. CDR3 nucleotides: TGTGCTAGCAGCTTAAGAGCGGGAGGGTGGGAGACCCAGTACTTC. Translated: CASSLRAGGWETQYF.

The DNA for the CDR3 is TGTGCCAGCAGATCGACAGGGGGGTATGGAGACATTCAGTACTTC. It encodes CASRSTGGYGDIQYF. V is TRBV6-1 and J is TRBJ2-4; 9 bases map to TRBD1. V was pared by 6 bases and J by 8 bases, with 11 bases of the junction left unmatched. CDR1 and CDR2 (germline): MNHNS, SASEGT. This CDR3 contains 15 residues.

The rearrangement joins TRBV2 to TRBJ2-6; D could derive from TRBD1 or TRBD2 (5 bases each). The CDR3 runs 18 residues. From germline, CDR1 is SNHLY and CDR2 FYNNEI. Trimming took off 3 bases at V and 0 bases at J, with 15 bases between the two ends. The CDR3 DNA follows: TGTGCCAGCAGTGAGGATCGAGGGGTTTTCTCTGGGGCCAACGTCCTGACTTTC. Translation gives CASSEDRGVFSGANVLTF.

This chain uses TRBV7-2 with TRBJ2-7; D possibly corresponds to TRBD2 (5 bases). From germline, CDR1 is SGHTA and CDR2 FQGNSA. This CDR3 comprises 15 residues. V was pared by 6 bases and J by 0 bases, with 15 bases between. This chain's CDR3 is CASSINGRGSYEQYF. CDR3 DNA: TGTGCCAGCAGTATAAACGGACGGGGCTCCTACGAGCAGTACTTC.

This chain's CDR3 is CASSDSGPRTDTQYF. CDR3 DNA sequence: TGTGCCAGCAGTGATTCGGGACCCCGCACAGATACGCAGTATTTT. The chain employs TRBV6-1 and TRBJ2-3; either TRBD1 or TRBD2 may supply D (5 bases each). The CDR3 totals 15 residues. Trimming pared 3 bases from V and 1 base from J, leaving 11 bases between. Germline V lookup: CDR1 MNHNS, CDR2 SASEGT.

The V and J genes are TRBV28 and TRBJ1-2; D ambiguous. The V gene lost 3 bases and the J gene lost 1 base, with 12 bases spanning the gap. CDR3 length: 15 residues. Per the germline V gene, CDR1 is MDHEN and CDR2 is SYDVKM. In DNA, the CDR3 is TGTGCCAGCAGTTTTAGGATAAGGGATAACTATGGCTACACCTTC. Amino acids: CASSFRIRDNYGYTF.

This clone was seen only once. J is TRBJ1-3 and V is TRBV5-5; maybe TRBD1 (5 bases). Trimming removed 4 bases at V and 0 bases at J, with 17 bases between. This CDR3 comprises 17 residues. Germline V gene sequence: CDR1 SGHKS, CDR2 YYEKEE (reference sequence). The chain's CDR3 is CASSTSLGRRSGNTIYF. The DNA of the CDR3 is TGTGCCAGCAGCACGTCGCTGGGGCGACGCTCTGGAAACACCATATATTTT.

The chain has TRBV5-6 and TRBJ2-5, with TRBD2 matching over 12 bases. From germline, CDR1 is SGHDT and CDR2 YYEEEE. The V and J ends lost 5 bases and 5 bases, in that order; junction bases with no gene match: 7. This CDR3 region has 15 residues. Here the CDR3 DNA reads TGTGCCAGCAGGGTTACACTAGCGGGAGGTGAGACCCAGTACTTC. This codes for CASRVTLAGGETQYF.

CDR3 sequence reads: CASSQGTREPQHF. CDR3 nucleotide sequence: TGCGCCAGCAGCCAAGGGACCCGAGAGCCCCAGCATTTT. The rearrangement links TRBV4-1 to TRBJ1-5, with D unresolved. V lost 1 base, J lost 8 bases, and 9 bases lay in between. This CDR3 region has 13 residues. The germline gives CDR1 MGHRA, CDR2 YSYEKL.

The V gene is TRBV28, the J gene TRBJ1-4, with D possibly being TRBD1 (6 bases). The germline V gene has CDR1 MDHEN and CDR2 SYDVKM. With 7 bases removed from V and 7 bases from J, the gap between germline ends came to 16 bases. The CDR3 is made up of 14 amino acids. As DNA, the CDR3 is TGTGCCAGCAACCTACCGGGACACGGTGAAAAACTGTTTTTT. Amino acid sequence: CASNLPGHGEKLFF.

V gene TRBV7-2 combines with J gene TRBJ2-1; no firm D call. The germline V gene encodes CDR1 SGHTA and CDR2 FQGNSA. Trimming shortened V by 6 bases and J by 8 bases, and 8 bases separated the two germline ends. This CDR3 has 11 amino acids. The CDR3 reads CASRLSDEQFF. CDR3 in DNA: TGTGCCAGCAGATTAAGCGATGAGCAGTTCTTC.

The chain recombines TRBV28 with TRBJ2-1; D may be TRBD2 (5 bases). Trimming took off 6 bases at V and 0 bases at J, with 15 bases between the two ends. CDR3 length: 16 amino acids. Germline V gene lookup returns CDR1 MDHEN and CDR2 SYDVKM. The CDR3 coding sequence is TGTGCCAGCAGCCGAGGCGGGCGCAGCTCCTACAATGAGCAGTTCTTC. Translation gives CASSRGGRSSYNEQFF.

The genes are TRBV15 and TRBJ1-5; no clear D gene. Germline V CDR1 and CDR2: LNHNV, YYDKDF (reference sequence). The V and J ends lost 0 bases and 4 bases respectively, with 10 bases between them. The CDR3 loop spans 15 amino acids. The CDR3 loop reads CATSREAGVNQPQHF. In DNA form, the CDR3 reads TGTGCCACCAGCAGAGAGGCGGGAGTAAATCAGCCCCAGCATTTT. The full variable domain, in which reference TRBV15 and TRBJ1-5 provide the parts outside the CDR3, is DAMVIQNPRYQVTQFGKPVTLSCSQTLNHNVMYWYQQKSSQAPKLLFHYYDKDFNNEADTPDNFQSRRPNTSFCFLDIRSPGLGDTAMYLCATSREAGVNQPQHFGDGTRLSIL.

For this clone: At one end, the junction sequence differs from germline, possibly due to a read error. The chain couples TRBV28 to TRBJ1-2, with 7 positions matching TRBD1. CDR3 length equals 14 residues. From germline, CDR1 is MDHEN and CDR2 SYDVKM. The CDR3 region has the DNA TGTGCCAGCAGCTTATCGAACAGGGGTCCTGGCTACACCTTC. Its translation is CASSLSNRGPGYTF.

The chain couples TRBV4-2 to TRBJ2-3, with TRBD2 matching over 8 bases. The CDR3 covers 18 residues. Germline CDR1 and CDR2: LGHNA and YNFKEQ. J gave up 4 bases and V 0 bases, and 12 bases lay outside the gene matches. The CDR3 DNA is TGTGCCAGCAGCCAAGATCCTGGGGTAGCGGGGTTGTCAGATACGCAGTATTTT. Translating it yields CASSQDPGVAGLSDTQYF.

The rearrangement uses TRBV6-1 and TRBJ1-6; TRBD1 agrees at 8 bases. Germline V CDR1 and CDR2: MNHNS, SASEGT. This CDR3 spans 14 amino acids. V shed 4 bases, J shed 8 bases, and the junction held 4 bases outside the gene matches. The CDR3 DNA reads as TGTGCCAGCAGTGTTGGACAGGGCTATTCACCCCTCCACTTT. As protein: CASSVGQGYSPLHF.

The V and J genes are TRBV5-1 and TRBJ2-5, with D possibly being TRBD1 or TRBD2 (8 bases each). CDR1 and CDR2 from the germline V gene are SGHRS and YFSETQ. The CDR3 sequence is 15 residues long. The V end lost 3 bases, the J end lost 4 bases, and 16 bases lay between the germline ends. The CDR3, as DNA: TGCGCCAGCAGCTATAGCGGGACAGGAGGAGAGACCCAGTACTTC. Encoded protein: CASSYSGTGGETQYF.